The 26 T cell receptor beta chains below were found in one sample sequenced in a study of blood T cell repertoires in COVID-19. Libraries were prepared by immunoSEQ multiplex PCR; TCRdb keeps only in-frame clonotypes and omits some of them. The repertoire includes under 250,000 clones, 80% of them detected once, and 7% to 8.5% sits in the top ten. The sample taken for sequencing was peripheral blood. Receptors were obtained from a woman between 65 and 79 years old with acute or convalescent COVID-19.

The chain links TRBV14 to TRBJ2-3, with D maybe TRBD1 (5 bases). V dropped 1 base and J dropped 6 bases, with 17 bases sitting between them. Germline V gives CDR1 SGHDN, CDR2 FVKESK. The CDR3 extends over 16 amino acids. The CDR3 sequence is CASSQVGLPAADTQYF. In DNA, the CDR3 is TGTGCCAGCAGCCAAGTGGGGCTCCCAGCAGCTGATACGCAGTATTTT. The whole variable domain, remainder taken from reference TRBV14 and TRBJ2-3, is EAGVTQFPSHSVIEKGQTVTLRCDPISGHDNLYWYRRVMGKEIKFLLHFVKESKQDESGMPNNRFLAERTGGTYSTLKVQPAELEDSGVYFCASSQVGLPAADTQYFGPGTRLTVL.

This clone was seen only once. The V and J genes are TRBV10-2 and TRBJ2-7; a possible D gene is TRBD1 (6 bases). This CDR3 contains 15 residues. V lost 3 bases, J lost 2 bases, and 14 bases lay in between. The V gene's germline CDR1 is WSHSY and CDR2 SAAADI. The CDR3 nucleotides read TGCGCCAGCAGTGATAGTGCAGGGGCGGCCTACGAGCAGTACTTC. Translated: CASSDSAGAAYEQYF.

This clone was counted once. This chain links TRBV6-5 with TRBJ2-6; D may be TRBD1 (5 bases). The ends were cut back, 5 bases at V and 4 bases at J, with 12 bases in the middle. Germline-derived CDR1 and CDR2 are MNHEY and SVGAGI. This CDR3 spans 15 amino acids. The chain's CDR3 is CASSLQGSGANVLTF. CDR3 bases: TGTGCCAGCAGTCTTCAGGGTTCCGGGGCCAACGTCCTGACTTTC.

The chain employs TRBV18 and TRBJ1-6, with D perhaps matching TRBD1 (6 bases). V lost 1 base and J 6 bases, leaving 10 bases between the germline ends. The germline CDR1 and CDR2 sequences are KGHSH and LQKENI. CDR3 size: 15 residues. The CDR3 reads CASSPLKDSNSPLHF. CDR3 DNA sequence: TGTGCCAGCTCACCACTTAAGGACAGTAATTCACCCCTCCACTTT.

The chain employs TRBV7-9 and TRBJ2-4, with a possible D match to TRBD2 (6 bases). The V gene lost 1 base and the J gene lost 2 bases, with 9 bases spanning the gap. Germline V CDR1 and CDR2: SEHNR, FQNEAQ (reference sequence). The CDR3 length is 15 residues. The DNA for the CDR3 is TGTGCCAGCAGCTTAGGGAGGGTCCCCAAAAACATTCAGTACTTC. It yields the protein CASSLGRVPKNIQYF. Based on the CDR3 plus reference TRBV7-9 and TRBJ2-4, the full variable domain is DTGVSQNPRHKITKRGQNVTFRCDPISEHNRLYWYRQTLGQGPEFLTYFQNEAQLEKSRLLSDRFSAERPKGSFSTLEIQRTEQGDSAMYLCASSLGRVPKNIQYFGAGTRLSVL.

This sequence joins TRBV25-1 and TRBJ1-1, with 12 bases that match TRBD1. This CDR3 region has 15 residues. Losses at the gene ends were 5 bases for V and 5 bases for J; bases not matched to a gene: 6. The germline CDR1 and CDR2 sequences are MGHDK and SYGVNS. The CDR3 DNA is TGTGCCAGCAGTCCCGGGACAGGGGGCGATACTGAAGCTTTCTTT. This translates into CASSPGTGGDTEAFF.

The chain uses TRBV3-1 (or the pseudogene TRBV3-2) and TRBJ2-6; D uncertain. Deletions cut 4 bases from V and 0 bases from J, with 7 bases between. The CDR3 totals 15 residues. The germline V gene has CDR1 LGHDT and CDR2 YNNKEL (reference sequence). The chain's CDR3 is CASSPRSSGANVLTF. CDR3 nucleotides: TGTGCCAGCAGCCCGCGAAGCTCTGGGGCCAACGTCCTGACTTTC.

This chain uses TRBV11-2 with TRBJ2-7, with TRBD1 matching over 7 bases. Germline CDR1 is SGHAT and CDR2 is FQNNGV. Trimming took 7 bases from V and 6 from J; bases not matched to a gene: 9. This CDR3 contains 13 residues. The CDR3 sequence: CASTRPGGTEQYF. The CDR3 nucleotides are TGTGCCAGCACTCGCCCAGGGGGTACCGAGCAGTACTTC. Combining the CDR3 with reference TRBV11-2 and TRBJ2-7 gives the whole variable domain EAGVAQSPRYKIIEKRQSVAFWCNPISGHATLYWYQQILGQGPKLLIQFQNNGVVDDSQLPKDRFSAERLKGVDSTLKIQPAKLEDSAVYLCASTRPGGTEQYFGPGTRLTVT.

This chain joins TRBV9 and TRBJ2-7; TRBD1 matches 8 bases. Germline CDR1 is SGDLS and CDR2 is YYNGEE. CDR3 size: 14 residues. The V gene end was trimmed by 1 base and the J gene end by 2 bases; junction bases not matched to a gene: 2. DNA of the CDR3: TGTGCCAGCAGCGTAAGGACAGGGCCCTACGAGCAGTACTTC. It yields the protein CASSVRTGPYEQYF.

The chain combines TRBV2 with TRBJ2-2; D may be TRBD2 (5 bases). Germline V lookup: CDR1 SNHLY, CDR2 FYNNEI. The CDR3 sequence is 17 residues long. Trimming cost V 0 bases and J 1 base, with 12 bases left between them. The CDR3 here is CASSEADTDWNTGELFF. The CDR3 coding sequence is TGTGCCAGCAGTGAAGCGGATACGGACTGGAACACCGGGGAGCTGTTTTTT.

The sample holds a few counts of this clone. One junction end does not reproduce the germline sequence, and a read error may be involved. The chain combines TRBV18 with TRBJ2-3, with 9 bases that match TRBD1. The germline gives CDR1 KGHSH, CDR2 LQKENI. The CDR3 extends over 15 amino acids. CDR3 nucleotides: TGTGCCAGCTCGCCACAGGGGGCGGTCACAGATACGCAGTATTTT. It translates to CASSPQGAVTDTQYF. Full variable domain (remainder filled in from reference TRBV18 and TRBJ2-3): NAGVMQNPRHLVRRRGQEARLRCSPMKGHSHVYWYRQLPEEGLKFMVYLQKENIIDESGMPKERFSAEFPKEGPSILRIQQVVRGDSAAYFCASSPQGAVTDTQYFGPGTRLTVL.

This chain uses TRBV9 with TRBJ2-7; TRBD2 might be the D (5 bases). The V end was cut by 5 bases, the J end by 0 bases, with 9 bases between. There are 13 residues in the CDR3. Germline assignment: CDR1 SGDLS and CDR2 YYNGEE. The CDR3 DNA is TGTGCCAGCAGTCCCGGGATCTCCTACGAGCAGTACTTC. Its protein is CASSPGISYEQYF.

CDR3 sequence: CASSPPRTSGGPTNLNIQYF. The CDR3 nucleotides are TGTGCCAGCTCACCTCCTAGGACTAGCGGGGGGCCAACGAACTTAAACATTCAGTACTTC. The chain couples TRBV18 to TRBJ2-4, with 14 bases that match TRBD2. V lost 3 bases to trimming and J lost 6 bases; unmatched junction nucleotides: 16. This CDR3 region has 20 residues. Germline CDR1 reads KGHSH; CDR2 reads LQKENI.

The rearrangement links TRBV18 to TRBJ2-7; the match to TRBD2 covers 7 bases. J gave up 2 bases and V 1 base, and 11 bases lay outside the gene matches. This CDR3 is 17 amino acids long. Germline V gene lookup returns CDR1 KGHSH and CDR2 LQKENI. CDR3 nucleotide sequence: TGTGCCAGCTCACCACGCAGCTCGGGGGGACCAGCCTACGAGCAGTACTTC. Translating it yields CASSPRSSGGPAYEQYF.

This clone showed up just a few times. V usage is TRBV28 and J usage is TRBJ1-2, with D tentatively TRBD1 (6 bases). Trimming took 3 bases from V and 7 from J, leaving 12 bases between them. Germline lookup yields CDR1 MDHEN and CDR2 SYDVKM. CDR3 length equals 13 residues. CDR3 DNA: TGTGCCAGCAGTTTTAACAGGGCGTCTGGCTACACCTTC. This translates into CASSFNRASGYTF.

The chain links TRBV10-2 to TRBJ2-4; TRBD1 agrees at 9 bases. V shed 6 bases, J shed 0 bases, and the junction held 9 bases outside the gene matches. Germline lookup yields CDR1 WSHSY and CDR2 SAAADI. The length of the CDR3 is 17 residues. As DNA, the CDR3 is TGCGCCAGCAGGGGGGACAGGGAAGACCTAGCCAAAAACATTCAGTACTTC. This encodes CASRGDREDLAKNIQYF.

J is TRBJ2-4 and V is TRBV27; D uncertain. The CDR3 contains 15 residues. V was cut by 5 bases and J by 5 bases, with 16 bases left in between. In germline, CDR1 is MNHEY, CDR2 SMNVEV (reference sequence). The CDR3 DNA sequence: TGTGCCAGCAGTGCATCTGTTAAGAGTGAAAACATTCAGTACTTC. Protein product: CASSASVKSENIQYF.

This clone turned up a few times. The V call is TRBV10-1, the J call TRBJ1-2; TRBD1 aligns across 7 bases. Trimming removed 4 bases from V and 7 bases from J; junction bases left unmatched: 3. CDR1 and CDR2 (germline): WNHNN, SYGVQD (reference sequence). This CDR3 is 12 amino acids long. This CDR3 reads CASSADRVGYTF. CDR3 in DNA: TGCGCCAGCAGTGCCGACAGGGTTGGCTACACCTTC.

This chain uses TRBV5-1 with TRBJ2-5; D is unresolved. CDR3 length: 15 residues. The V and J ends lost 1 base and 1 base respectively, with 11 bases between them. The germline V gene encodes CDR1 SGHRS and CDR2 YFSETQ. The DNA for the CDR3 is TGCGCCAGCAGCTTGCAAAGTCCCGGCCAAGAGACCCAGTACTTC. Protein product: CASSLQSPGQETQYF.

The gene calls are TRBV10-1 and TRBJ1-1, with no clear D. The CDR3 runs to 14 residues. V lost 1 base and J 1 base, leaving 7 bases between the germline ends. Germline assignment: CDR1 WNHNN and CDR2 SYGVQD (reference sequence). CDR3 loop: CASSEYRGNTEAFF. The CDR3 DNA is TGCGCCAGCAGTGAGTACCGCGGGAACACTGAAGCTTTCTTT.

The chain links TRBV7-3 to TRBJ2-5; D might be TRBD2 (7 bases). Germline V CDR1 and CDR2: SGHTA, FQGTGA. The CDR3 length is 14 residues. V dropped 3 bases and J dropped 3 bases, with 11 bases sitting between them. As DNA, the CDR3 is TGTGCCAGCAGCTTTTCGGGGGGCAAAGAGACCCAGTACTTC. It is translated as CASSFSGGKETQYF.

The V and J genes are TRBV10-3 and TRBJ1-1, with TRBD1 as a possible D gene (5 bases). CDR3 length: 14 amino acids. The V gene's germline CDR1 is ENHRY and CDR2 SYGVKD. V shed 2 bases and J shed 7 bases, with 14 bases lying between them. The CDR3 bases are TGTGCCATCAGTGAGAATCAGGGTAGGGTTGAAGCTTTCTTT. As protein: CAISENQGRVEAFF.

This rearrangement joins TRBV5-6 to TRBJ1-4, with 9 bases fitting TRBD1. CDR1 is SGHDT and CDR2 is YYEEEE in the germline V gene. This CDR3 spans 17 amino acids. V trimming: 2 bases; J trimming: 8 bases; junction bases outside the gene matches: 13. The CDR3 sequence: CASSFGTGSTRGEKLFF. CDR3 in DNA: TGTGCCAGCAGCTTCGGGACAGGGAGTACGAGAGGGGAAAAACTGTTTTTT.

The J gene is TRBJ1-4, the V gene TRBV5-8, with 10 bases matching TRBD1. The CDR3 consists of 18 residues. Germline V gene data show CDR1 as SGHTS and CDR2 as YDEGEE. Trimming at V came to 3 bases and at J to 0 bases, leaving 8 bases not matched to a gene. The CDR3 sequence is CASSSLSGTGATNEKLFF. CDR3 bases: TGTGCCAGCAGCTCATTATCCGGGACAGGGGCAACTAATGAAAAACTGTTTTTT.

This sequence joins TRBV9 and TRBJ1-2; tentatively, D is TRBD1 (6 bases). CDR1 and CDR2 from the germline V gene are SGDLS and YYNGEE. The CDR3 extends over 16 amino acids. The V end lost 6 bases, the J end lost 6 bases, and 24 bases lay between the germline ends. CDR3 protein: CASNPGEGGLIHGYTF. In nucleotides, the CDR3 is TGTGCCAGCAACCCGGGTGAGGGGGGGTTGATTCATGGCTACACCTTC.

CDR3 protein: CASSPRTVTGNTIYF. CDR3 DNA: TGTGCCAGTAGTCCACGGACAGTAACTGGAAACACCATATATTTT. The rearrangement links TRBV19 to TRBJ1-3; D is possibly TRBD1 (6 bases). The CDR3 is made up of 15 amino acids. V was pared by 5 bases and J by 2 bases, with 13 bases between. The germline CDR1 and CDR2 sequences are LNHDA and SQIVND (reference sequence).